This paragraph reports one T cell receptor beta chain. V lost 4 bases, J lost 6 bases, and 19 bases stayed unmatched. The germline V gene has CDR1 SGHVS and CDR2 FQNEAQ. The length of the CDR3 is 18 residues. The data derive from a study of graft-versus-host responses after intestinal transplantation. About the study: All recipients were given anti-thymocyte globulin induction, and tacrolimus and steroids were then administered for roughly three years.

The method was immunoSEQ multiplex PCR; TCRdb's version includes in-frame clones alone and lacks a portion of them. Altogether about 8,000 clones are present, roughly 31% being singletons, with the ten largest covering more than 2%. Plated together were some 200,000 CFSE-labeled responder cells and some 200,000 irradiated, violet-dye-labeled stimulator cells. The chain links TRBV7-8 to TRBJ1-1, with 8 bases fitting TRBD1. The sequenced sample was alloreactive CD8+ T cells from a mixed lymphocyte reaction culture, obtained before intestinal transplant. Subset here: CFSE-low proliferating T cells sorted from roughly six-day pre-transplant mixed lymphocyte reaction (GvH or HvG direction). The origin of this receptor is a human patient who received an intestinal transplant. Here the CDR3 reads CASSSPGQVIYLFAEAFF. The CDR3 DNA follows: TGTGCCAGCAGCTCACCGGGACAGGTGATTTATTTGTTCGCTGAAGCTTTCTTT.